Sequencing of this TCR beta chain was carried out in a study of neoadjuvant anti-PD-1 for oral cavity cancer. PBMC libraries mostly used roughly 500 ng of input genomic DNA, with six replicates per sample. Here immunoSEQ multiplex PCR was the method, and the copy in TCRdb shows in-frame clones only, minus some. The repertoire holds more than 6,500 clones, with around 75% as singletons. V was trimmed by 1 base and J by 0 bases, leaving 10 bases between them. Per germline, CDR1 LGHNA and CDR2 YNFKEQ. This CDR3 spans 16 amino acids. The sample consisted of PBMCs, taken before nivolumab (anti-PD-1) treatment. The genes are TRBV4-2 and TRBJ1-3; D is perhaps TRBD1 (6 bases). This clonotype originated in a person aged 35-79 years with oral cavity squamous cell carcinoma. This chain's CDR3 is CASSQVQGGSGNTIYF. In DNA form, the CDR3 reads TGTGCCAGCAGCCAAGTACAGGGAGGCTCTGGAAACACCATATATTTT.